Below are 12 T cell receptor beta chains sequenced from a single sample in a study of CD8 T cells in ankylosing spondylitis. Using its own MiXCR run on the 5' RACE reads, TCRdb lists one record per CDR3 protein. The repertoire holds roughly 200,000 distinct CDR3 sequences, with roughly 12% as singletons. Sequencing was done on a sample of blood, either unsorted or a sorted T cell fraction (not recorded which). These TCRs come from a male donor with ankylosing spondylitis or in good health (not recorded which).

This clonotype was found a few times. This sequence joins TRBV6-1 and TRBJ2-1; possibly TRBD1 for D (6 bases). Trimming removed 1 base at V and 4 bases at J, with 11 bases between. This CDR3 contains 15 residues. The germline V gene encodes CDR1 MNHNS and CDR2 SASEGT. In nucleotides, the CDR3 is TGTGCCAGCAGTGAAGGGGGGCTGACTTACAATGAGCAGTTCTTC. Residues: CASSEGGLTYNEQFF.

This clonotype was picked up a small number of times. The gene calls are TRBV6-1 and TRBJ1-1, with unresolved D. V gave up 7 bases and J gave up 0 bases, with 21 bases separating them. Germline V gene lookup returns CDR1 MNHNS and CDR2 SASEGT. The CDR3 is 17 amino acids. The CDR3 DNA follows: TGTGCCAGCATCCCACCGGAGGGCTTCGGGATGAACACTGAAGCTTTCTTT. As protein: CASIPPEGFGMNTEAFF.

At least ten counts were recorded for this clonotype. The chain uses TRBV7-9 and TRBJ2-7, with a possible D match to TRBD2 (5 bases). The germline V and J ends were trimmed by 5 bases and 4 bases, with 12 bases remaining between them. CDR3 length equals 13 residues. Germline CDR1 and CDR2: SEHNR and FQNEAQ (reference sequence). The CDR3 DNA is TGTGCCAGCAGCCCCTCTGGGGAGTACGAGCAGTACTTC. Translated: CASSPSGEYEQYF.

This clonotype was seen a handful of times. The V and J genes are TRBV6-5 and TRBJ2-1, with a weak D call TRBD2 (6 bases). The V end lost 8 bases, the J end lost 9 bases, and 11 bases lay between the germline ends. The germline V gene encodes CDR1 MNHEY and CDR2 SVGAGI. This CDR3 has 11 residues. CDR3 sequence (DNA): TGTGCCAGCCAGCTAGCGCCTGAGCAGTTCTTC. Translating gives CASQLAPEQFF.

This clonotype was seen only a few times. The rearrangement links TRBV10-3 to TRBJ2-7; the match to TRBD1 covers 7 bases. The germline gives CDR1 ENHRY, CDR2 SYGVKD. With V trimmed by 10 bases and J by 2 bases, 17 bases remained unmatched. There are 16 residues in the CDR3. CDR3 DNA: TGTGCCACGCAAGACCTATCCGGGACAGTGACCTACGAGCAGTACTTC. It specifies CATQDLSGTVTYEQYF.

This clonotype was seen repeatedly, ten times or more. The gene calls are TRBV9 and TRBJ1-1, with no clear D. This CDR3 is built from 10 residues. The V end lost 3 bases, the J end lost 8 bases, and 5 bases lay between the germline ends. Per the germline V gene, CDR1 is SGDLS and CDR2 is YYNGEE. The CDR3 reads CASSEGEAFF. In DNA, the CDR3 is TGTGCCAGCAGCGAGGGAGAAGCTTTCTTT.

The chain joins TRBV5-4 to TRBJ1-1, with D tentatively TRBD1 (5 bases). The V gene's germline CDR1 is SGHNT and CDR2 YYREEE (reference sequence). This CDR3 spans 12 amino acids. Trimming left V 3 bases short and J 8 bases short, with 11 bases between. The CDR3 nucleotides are TGTGCCAGCAGCTGGGGCGGAGCCGAAGCTTTCTTT. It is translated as CASSWGGAEAFF.

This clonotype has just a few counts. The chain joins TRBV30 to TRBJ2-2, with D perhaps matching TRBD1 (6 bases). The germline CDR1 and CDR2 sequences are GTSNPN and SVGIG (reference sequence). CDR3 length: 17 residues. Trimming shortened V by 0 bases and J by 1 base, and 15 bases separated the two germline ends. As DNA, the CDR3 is TGTGCCTGGAGTGTACGCTGGGGCAGGGGGAACACCGGGGAGCTGTTTTTT. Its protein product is CAWSVRWGRGNTGELFF.

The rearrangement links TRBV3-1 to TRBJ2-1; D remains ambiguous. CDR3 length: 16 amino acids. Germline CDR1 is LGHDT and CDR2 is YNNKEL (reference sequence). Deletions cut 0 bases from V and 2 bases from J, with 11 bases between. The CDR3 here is CASSQERVDTYNEQFF. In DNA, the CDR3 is TGTGCCAGCAGCCAAGAACGAGTAGATACCTACAATGAGCAGTTCTTC.

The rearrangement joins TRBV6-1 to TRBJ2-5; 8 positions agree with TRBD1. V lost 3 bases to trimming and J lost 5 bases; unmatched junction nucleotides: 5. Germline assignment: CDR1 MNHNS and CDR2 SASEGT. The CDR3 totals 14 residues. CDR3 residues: CASSDQGAHETQYF. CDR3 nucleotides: TGTGCCAGCAGTGACCAGGGGGCGCATGAGACCCAGTACTTC.

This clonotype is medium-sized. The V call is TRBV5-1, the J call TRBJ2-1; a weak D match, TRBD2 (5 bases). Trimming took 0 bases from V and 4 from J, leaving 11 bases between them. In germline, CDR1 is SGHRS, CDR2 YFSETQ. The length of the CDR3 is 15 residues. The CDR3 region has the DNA TGCGCCAGCAGCTTGGACTGGACTGGATACAATGAGCAGTTCTTC. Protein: CASSLDWTGYNEQFF.

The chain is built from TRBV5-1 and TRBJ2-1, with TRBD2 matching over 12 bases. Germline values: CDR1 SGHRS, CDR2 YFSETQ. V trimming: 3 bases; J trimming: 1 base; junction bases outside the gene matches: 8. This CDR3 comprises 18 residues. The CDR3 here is CASSWDWTSGKSYNEQFF. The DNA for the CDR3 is TGCGCCAGCAGCTGGGATTGGACTAGCGGGAAGTCCTACAATGAGCAGTTCTTC.